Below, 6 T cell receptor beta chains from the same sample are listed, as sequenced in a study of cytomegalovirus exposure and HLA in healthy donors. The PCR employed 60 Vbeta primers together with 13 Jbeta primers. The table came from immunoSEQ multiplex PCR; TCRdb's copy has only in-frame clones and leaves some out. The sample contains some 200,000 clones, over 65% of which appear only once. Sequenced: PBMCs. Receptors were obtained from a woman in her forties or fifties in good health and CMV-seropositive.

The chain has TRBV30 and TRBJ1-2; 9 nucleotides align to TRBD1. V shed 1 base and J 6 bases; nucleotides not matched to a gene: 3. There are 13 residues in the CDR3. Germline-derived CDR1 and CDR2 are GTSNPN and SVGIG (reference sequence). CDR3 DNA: TGTGCCTGGAGTGCCTGGACAGGGGATGGCTACACCTTC. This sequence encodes CAWSAWTGDGYTF.

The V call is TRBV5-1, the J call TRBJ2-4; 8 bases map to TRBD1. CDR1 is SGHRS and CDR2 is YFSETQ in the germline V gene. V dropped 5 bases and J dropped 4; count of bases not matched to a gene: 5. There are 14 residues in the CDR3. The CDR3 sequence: CASRFGQGKNIQYF. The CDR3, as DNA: TGCGCCAGCAGGTTCGGACAGGGAAAAAACATTCAGTACTTC.

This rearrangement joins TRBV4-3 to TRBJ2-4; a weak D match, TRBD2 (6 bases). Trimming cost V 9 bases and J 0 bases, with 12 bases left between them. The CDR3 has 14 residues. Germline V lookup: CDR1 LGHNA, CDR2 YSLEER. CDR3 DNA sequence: TGCGCCAGGGGAGGACGAGTAGCCAAAAACATTCAGTACTTC. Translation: CARGGRVAKNIQYF.

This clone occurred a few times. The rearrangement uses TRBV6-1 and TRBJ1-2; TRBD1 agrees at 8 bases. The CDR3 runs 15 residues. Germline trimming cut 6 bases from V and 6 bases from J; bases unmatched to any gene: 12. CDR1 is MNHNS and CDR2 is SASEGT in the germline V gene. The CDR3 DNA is TGTGCCAGCAGCCCCGGACAGGGCACCACGGATGGCTACACCTTC. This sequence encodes CASSPGQGTTDGYTF.

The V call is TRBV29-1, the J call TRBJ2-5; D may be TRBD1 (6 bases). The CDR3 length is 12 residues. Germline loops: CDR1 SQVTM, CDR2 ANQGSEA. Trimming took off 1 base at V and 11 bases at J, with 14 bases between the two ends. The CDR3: CSVEVPQGSQYF. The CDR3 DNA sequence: TGCAGCGTTGAAGTCCCACAGGGAAGTCAGTACTTC. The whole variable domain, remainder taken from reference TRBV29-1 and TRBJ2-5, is SAVISQKPSRDICQRGTSLTIQCQVDSQVTMMFWYRQQPGQSLTLIATANQGSEATYESGFVIDKFPISRPNLTFSTLTVSNMSPEDSSIYLCSVEVPQGSQYFGPGTRLLVL.

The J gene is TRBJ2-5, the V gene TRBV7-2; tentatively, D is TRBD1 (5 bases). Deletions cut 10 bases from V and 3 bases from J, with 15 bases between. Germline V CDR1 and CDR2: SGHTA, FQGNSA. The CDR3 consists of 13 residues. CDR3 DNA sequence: TGTGCCACCGGACACTTAAAGGAAGAGACCCAGTACTTC. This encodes CATGHLKEETQYF.